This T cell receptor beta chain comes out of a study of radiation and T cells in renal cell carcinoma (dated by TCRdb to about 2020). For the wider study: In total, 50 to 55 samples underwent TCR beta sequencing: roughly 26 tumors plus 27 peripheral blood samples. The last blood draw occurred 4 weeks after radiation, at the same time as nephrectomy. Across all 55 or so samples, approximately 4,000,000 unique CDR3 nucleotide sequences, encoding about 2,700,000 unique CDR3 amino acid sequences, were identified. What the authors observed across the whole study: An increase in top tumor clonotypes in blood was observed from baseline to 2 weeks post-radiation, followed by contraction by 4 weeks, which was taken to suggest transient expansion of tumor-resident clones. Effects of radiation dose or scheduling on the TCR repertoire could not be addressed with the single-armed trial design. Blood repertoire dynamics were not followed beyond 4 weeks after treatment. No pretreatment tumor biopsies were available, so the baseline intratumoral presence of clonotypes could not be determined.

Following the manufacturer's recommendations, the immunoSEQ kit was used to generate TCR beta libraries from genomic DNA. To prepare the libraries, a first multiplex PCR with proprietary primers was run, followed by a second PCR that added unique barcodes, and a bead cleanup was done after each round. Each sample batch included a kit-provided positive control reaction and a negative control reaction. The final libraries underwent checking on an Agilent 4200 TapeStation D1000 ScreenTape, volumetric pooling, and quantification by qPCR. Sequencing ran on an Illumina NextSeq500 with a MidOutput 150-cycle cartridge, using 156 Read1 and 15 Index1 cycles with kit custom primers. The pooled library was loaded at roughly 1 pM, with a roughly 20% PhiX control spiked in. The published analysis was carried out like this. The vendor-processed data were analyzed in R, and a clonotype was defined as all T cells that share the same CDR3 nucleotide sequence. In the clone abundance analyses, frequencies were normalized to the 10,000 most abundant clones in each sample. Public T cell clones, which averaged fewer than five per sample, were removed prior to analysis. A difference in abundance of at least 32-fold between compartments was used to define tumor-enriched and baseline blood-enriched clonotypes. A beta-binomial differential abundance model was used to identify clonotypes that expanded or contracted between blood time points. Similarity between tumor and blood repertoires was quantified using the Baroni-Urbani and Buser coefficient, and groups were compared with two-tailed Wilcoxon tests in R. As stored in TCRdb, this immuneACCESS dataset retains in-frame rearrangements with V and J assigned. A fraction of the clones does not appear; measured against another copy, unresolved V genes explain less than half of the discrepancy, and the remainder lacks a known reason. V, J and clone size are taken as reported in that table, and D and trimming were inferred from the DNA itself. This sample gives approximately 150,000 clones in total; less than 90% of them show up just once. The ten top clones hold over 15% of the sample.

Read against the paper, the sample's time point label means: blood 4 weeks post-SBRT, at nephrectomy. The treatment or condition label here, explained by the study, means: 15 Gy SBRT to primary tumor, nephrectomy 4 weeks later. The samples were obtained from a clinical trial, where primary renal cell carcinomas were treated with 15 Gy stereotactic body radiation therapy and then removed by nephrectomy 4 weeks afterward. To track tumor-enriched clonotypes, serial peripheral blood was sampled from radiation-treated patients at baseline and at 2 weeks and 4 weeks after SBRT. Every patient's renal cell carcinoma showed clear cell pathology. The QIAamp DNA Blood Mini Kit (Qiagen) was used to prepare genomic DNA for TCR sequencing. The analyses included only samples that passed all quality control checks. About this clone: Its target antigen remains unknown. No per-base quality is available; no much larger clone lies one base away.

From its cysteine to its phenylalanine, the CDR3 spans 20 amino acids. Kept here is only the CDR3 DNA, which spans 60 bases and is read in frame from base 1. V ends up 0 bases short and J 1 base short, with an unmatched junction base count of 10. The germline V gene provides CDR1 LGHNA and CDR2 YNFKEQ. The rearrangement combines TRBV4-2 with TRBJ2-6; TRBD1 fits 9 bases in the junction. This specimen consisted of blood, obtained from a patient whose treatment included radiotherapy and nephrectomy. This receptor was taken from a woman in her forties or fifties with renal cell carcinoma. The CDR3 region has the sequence CASSQEGPGQGFSGANVLTF. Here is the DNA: TGTGCCAGCAGCCAAGAGGGACCGGGACAGGGTTTTTCTGGGGCCAACGTCCTGACTTTC.